These T cell receptor beta chains were read from a single sample in a study of T cell changes during pregnancy in multiple sclerosis. The table came from immunoSEQ multiplex PCR; TCRdb's copy has only in-frame clones and leaves some out. The sample shows 15,000 to 20,000 clones, approximately 87% of them seen only once. The material was CD8+ T cells from peripheral blood mononuclear cells, obtained in the third trimester of pregnancy. These receptors all stem from a female donor in good health, enrolled as a control in a pregnancy study. CDR3s include the opening cysteine and the closing phenylalanine or tryptophan. The D gene is left open where the match is weak. Clone size is shown for a subset of rows, as once, few, many or a class of expanded clone.

abundance: .; v_gene: TRBV20-1; j_gene: TRBJ1-2; d_gene: .; CDR3aa: CSARDGYGYTF; CDR3nt: TGCAGTGCTAGAGACGGCTATGGCTACACCTTC
abundance: .; v_gene: TRBV19; j_gene: TRBJ2-3; d_gene: TRBD1; CDR3aa: CASSIDGDRGIGTDTQYF; CDR3nt: TGTGCCAGTAGTATAGATGGGGACAGGGGAATCGGCACAGATACGCAGTATTTT
abundance: few; v_gene: TRBV7-9; j_gene: TRBJ1-4; d_gene: .; CDR3aa: CASSLIGGSNEKLFF; CDR3nt: TGTGCCAGCAGCTTAATTGGGGGGAGTAATGAAAAACTGTTTTTT
abundance: .; v_gene: TRBV5-6; j_gene: TRBJ2-1; d_gene: .; CDR3aa: CASSPRELSYNEQFF; CDR3nt: TGTGCCAGCAGCCCTCGGGAGTTAAGCTACAATGAGCAGTTCTTC
abundance: few; v_gene: TRBV6-1; j_gene: TRBJ1-1; d_gene: .; CDR3aa: CASSEQSENTEAFF; CDR3nt: TGTGCCAGCAGTGAACAGTCCGAGAACACTGAAGCTTTCTTT
abundance: .; v_gene: TRBV2; j_gene: TRBJ1-5; d_gene: .; CDR3aa: CASRMSGLAPQHF; CDR3nt: TGTGCCAGCAGAATGAGCGGTCTAGCGCCCCAGCATTTT
abundance: once; v_gene: TRBV27; j_gene: TRBJ1-2; d_gene: TRBD1; CDR3aa: CASSTRQGDYGYTF; CDR3nt: TGTGCCAGCAGTACCCGACAGGGAGACTATGGCTACACCTTC
abundance: .; v_gene: TRBV5-5; j_gene: TRBJ1-1; d_gene: .; CDR3aa: CASSPDFVNTEAFF; CDR3nt: TGTGCCAGCAGCCCAGACTTTGTGAACACTGAAGCTTTCTTT
abundance: .; v_gene: TRBV28; j_gene: TRBJ2-7; d_gene: .; CDR3aa: CASRVDRNSYEQYF; CDR3nt: TGTGCCAGCAGGGTTGACAGGAACTCCTACGAGCAGTACTTC
abundance: once; v_gene: TRBV5-1; j_gene: TRBJ2-5; d_gene: TRBD2; CDR3aa: CASSPGTSGGAGETQYF; CDR3nt: TGCGCCAGCAGCCCTGGGACTAGCGGGGGGGCTGGTGAGACCCAGTACTTC
abundance: few; v_gene: TRBV28; j_gene: TRBJ1-6; d_gene: .; CDR3aa: CASSLQIRGSPLHF; CDR3nt: TGTGCCAGCAGTTTGCAAATCAGGGGCTCACCCCTCCACTTT
abundance: once; v_gene: TRBV19; j_gene: TRBJ1-5; d_gene: .; CDR3aa: CASSIARDWQVGDQPQHF; CDR3nt: TGTGCCAGTAGTATCGCTCGGGACTGGCAAGTTGGGGATCAGCCCCAGCATTTT
abundance: .; v_gene: TRBV19; j_gene: TRBJ1-2; d_gene: TRBD1; CDR3aa: CASSLRGPWIGYTF; CDR3nt: TGTGCCAGTAGTCTTAGGGGGCCGTGGATCGGCTACACCTTC
abundance: .; v_gene: TRBV10-2; j_gene: TRBJ2-7; d_gene: .; CDR3aa: CASRVRGTGEQYF; CDR3nt: TGCGCCAGCAGGGTTAGGGGGACCGGCGAGCAGTACTTC
abundance: .; v_gene: TRBV29-1; j_gene: TRBJ2-7; d_gene: .; CDR3aa: CSVEVDSGHEQYF; CDR3nt: TGCAGCGTTGAAGTTGACAGTGGCCACGAGCAGTACTTC
abundance: .; v_gene: TRBV19; j_gene: TRBJ2-5; d_gene: .; CDR3aa: CASSTGGLETQYF; CDR3nt: TGTGCCAGTAGTACCGGGGGTTTGGAGACCCAGTACTTC
abundance: .; v_gene: TRBV27; j_gene: TRBJ2-1; d_gene: TRBD1; CDR3aa: CASSRDRGPNEQFF; CDR3nt: TGTGCCAGCAGCCGGGACAGGGGGCCCAATGAGCAGTTCTTC
abundance: .; v_gene: TRBV10-3; j_gene: TRBJ1-2; d_gene: .; CDR3aa: CAISEPGHLYGYTF; CDR3nt: TGTGCCATCAGTGAGCCGGGACACCTTTATGGCTACACCTTC
abundance: .; v_gene: TRBV5-1; j_gene: TRBJ1-2; d_gene: .; CDR3aa: CASSLTEVEGGYTF; CDR3nt: TGCGCCAGCAGCTTGACCGAGGTAGAAGGTGGCTACACCTTC
abundance: .; v_gene: TRBV7-9; j_gene: TRBJ2-7; d_gene: TRBD2; CDR3aa: CASSLYSGSDEQYF; CDR3nt: TGTGCCAGCAGCTTGTATAGCGGGTCGGACGAGCAGTACTTC
abundance: .; v_gene: TRBV9; j_gene: TRBJ2-2; d_gene: TRBD2; CDR3aa: CASSPGTSGTSRELFF; CDR3nt: TGTGCCAGCAGCCCCGGGACTAGCGGGACCTCCCGGGAGCTGTTTTTT
abundance: once; v_gene: TRBV27; j_gene: TRBJ2-7; d_gene: TRBD2; CDR3aa: CASSLSAGVSEQYF; CDR3nt: TGTGCCAGCAGTTTGTCAGCGGGAGTCAGCGAGCAGTACTTC
abundance: .; v_gene: TRBV7-3; j_gene: TRBJ2-2; d_gene: TRBD1; CDR3aa: CASSLSGGLGGELFF; CDR3nt: TGTGCCAGCAGCCTTTCAGGGGGCTTGGGCGGGGAGCTGTTTTTT
abundance: .; v_gene: TRBV4-3; j_gene: TRBJ2-1; d_gene: TRBD2; CDR3aa: CASSRGLAGAQEQFF; CDR3nt: TGCGCCAGCAGCCGGGGACTAGCGGGGGCACAAGAGCAGTTCTTC
abundance: .; v_gene: TRBV9; j_gene: TRBJ2-2; d_gene: .; CDR3aa: CASSVPPTVSYTGELFF; CDR3nt: TGTGCCAGCAGCGTCCCCCCGACAGTAAGCTACACCGGGGAGCTGTTTTTT
abundance: .; v_gene: TRBV6-1; j_gene: TRBJ2-2; d_gene: TRBD2; CDR3aa: CASSVTSGSGGELFF; CDR3nt: TGTGCCAGCAGTGTAACTAGCGGGAGCGGCGGGGAGCTGTTTTTT
abundance: once; v_gene: TRBV5-5; j_gene: TRBJ2-7; d_gene: TRBD1; CDR3aa: CASSTDRAYEQYF; CDR3nt: TGTGCCAGCAGCACGGACAGGGCCTACGAGCAGTACTTC
abundance: .; v_gene: TRBV2; j_gene: TRBJ2-5; d_gene: .; CDR3aa: CASSVSPDWIETQYF; CDR3nt: TGTGCCAGCAGTGTGTCCCCAGACTGGATTGAGACCCAGTACTTC
abundance: .; v_gene: TRBV7-8; j_gene: TRBJ1-5; d_gene: TRBD1; CDR3aa: CASSPLGTGPNQPQHF; CDR3nt: TGTGCCAGCAGCCCCCTGGGGACAGGACCCAATCAGCCCCAGCATTTT
abundance: .; v_gene: TRBV27; j_gene: TRBJ1-5; d_gene: .; CDR3aa: CASSSQGNNQPQHF; CDR3nt: TGTGCCAGCAGTTCACAGGGAAACAATCAGCCCCAGCATTTT
abundance: .; v_gene: TRBV10-3; j_gene: TRBJ2-7; d_gene: .; CDR3aa: CAIRDSYEQYF; CDR3nt: TGTGCCATCAGGGACAGCTACGAGCAGTACTTC
abundance: once; v_gene: TRBV6-6; j_gene: TRBJ2-7; d_gene: .; CDR3aa: CASSYETSYEQYF; CDR3nt: TGTGCCAGCAGTTACGAAACTTCCTACGAGCAGTACTTC
abundance: .; v_gene: TRBV18; j_gene: TRBJ2-3; d_gene: TRBD1; CDR3aa: CASSPPKTGVTDTQYF; CDR3nt: TGTGCCAGCTCACCACCGAAAACAGGGGTCACAGATACGCAGTATTTT
abundance: .; v_gene: TRBV6-1; j_gene: TRBJ2-7; d_gene: TRBD1; CDR3aa: CASSEESGQGYEQYF; CDR3nt: TGTGCCAGCAGTGAAGAGTCCGGACAGGGATACGAGCAGTACTTC
abundance: .; v_gene: TRBV28; j_gene: TRBJ1-1; d_gene: .; CDR3aa: CASSLGHSRSTEAFF; CDR3nt: TGTGCCAGCAGTTTGGGGCACAGTCGAAGCACTGAAGCTTTCTTT
abundance: .; v_gene: TRBV27; j_gene: TRBJ2-1; d_gene: TRBD2; CDR3aa: CASSLSSGGYNEQFF; CDR3nt: TGTGCCAGCAGTTTGAGTAGCGGGGGTTACAATGAGCAGTTCTTC
abundance: .; v_gene: TRBV7-9; j_gene: TRBJ1-2; d_gene: TRBD1; CDR3aa: CASSSDGTGVHYGYTF; CDR3nt: TGTGCCAGCAGCTCTGACGGGACAGGGGTTCACTATGGCTACACCTTC
abundance: .; v_gene: TRBV7-9; j_gene: TRBJ1-1; d_gene: TRBD1; CDR3aa: CASSSNAQGAFTEAFF; CDR3nt: TGTGCCAGCAGCTCCAATGCCCAGGGGGCATTCACTGAAGCTTTCTTT
abundance: .; v_gene: TRBV2; j_gene: TRBJ2-1; d_gene: .; CDR3aa: CASSEPPGNEQFF; CDR3nt: TGTGCCAGCAGTGAACCCCCAGGGAATGAGCAGTTCTTC
abundance: .; v_gene: TRBV28; j_gene: TRBJ1-1; d_gene: .; CDR3aa: CASSPTGSYNTEAFF; CDR3nt: TGTGCCAGCAGCCCCACAGGATCTTACAACACTGAAGCTTTCTTT
abundance: medium-sized; v_gene: TRBV30; j_gene: TRBJ1-5; d_gene: TRBD1; CDR3aa: CAWSVLPGQTNQPQHF; CDR3nt: TGTGCCTGGAGTGTTCTACCGGGACAGACAAATCAGCCCCAGCATTTT
abundance: once; v_gene: TRBV29-1; j_gene: TRBJ2-1; d_gene: .; CDR3aa: CSVLTANEQFF; CDR3nt: TGCAGCGTTTTGACTGCCAATGAGCAGTTCTTC
abundance: .; v_gene: TRBV9; j_gene: TRBJ2-3; d_gene: TRBD2; CDR3aa: CASSLGSGDPDTQYF; CDR3nt: TGTGCCAGCAGCCTAGGGAGCGGGGACCCAGATACGCAGTATTTT
abundance: .; v_gene: TRBV2; j_gene: TRBJ2-3; d_gene: .; CDR3aa: CASSERAGGTRDTQYF; CDR3nt: TGTGCCAGCAGTGAAAGGGCAGGGGGGACGCGAGATACGCAGTATTTT
abundance: medium-sized; v_gene: TRBV10-3; j_gene: TRBJ2-2; d_gene: .; CDR3aa: CAISDRDTGELFF; CDR3nt: TGTGCCATCAGTGACAGGGACACCGGGGAGCTGTTTTTT
abundance: .; v_gene: TRBV4-1; j_gene: TRBJ1-6; d_gene: .; CDR3aa: CASSQGRAYNSPLHF; CDR3nt: TGCGCCAGCAGCCAAGGCAGGGCCTATAATTCACCCCTCCACTTT
abundance: .; v_gene: TRBV7-6; j_gene: TRBJ1-1; d_gene: .; CDR3aa: CASSLGAGNTEAFF; CDR3nt: TGTGCCAGCAGCTTAGGGGCAGGGAACACTGAAGCTTTCTTT
abundance: .; v_gene: TRBV5-6; j_gene: TRBJ2-7; d_gene: .; CDR3aa: CASSSGHLYEQYF; CDR3nt: TGTGCCAGCAGTTCGGGACACCTCTACGAGCAGTACTTC
abundance: .; v_gene: TRBV2; j_gene: TRBJ2-7; d_gene: TRBD2; CDR3aa: CASRKITSGGSYEQYF; CDR3nt: TGTGCCAGCAGAAAAATCACTAGCGGGGGCTCCTACGAGCAGTACTTC
abundance: .; v_gene: TRBV18; j_gene: TRBJ2-1; d_gene: .; CDR3aa: CASSPREPGESYNEQFF; CDR3nt: TGTGCCAGCTCACCGCGAGAACCGGGAGAATCCTACAATGAGCAGTTCTTC
abundance: .; v_gene: TRBV6-5; j_gene: TRBJ1-2; d_gene: .; CDR3aa: CASSPPYYREKSTF; CDR3nt: TGTGCCAGCAGTCCGCCCTACTACAGGGAGAAAAGCACCTTC
abundance: .; v_gene: TRBV4-2; j_gene: TRBJ2-1; d_gene: TRBD2; CDR3aa: CASSQALAGVYNEQFF; CDR3nt: TGTGCCAGCAGCCAGGCACTAGCGGGGGTATACAATGAGCAGTTCTTC
abundance: .; v_gene: TRBV2; j_gene: TRBJ2-3; d_gene: TRBD2; CDR3aa: CASSEGAGGGNTQYF; CDR3nt: TGTGCCAGCAGTGAGGGAGCGGGAGGTGGAAATACGCAGTATTTT
abundance: .; v_gene: TRBV4-1; j_gene: TRBJ2-5; d_gene: .; CDR3aa: CASSRGGDRRVEAETQYF; CDR3nt: TGCGCCAGCAGTCGGGGAGGGGACAGGCGAGTAGAGGCGGAGACCCAGTACTTC
abundance: few; v_gene: TRBV7-2; j_gene: TRBJ1-3; d_gene: .; CDR3aa: CASNLGGPGNTIYF; CDR3nt: TGTGCCAGCAACCTCGGGGGACCTGGAAACACCATATATTTT
abundance: once; v_gene: TRBV5-5; j_gene: TRBJ2-5; d_gene: .; CDR3aa: CASSLKYYRARTQETQYF; CDR3nt: TGTGCCAGCAGCTTAAAGTATTACAGGGCCAGAACCCAAGAGACCCAGTACTTC
abundance: .; v_gene: TRBV5-1; j_gene: TRBJ2-1; d_gene: .; CDR3aa: CASSLESLDEQFF; CDR3nt: TGCGCCAGCAGCTTGGAGAGTCTGGATGAGCAGTTCTTC
abundance: .; v_gene: TRBV6-5; j_gene: TRBJ2-7; d_gene: .; CDR3aa: CASSSPSYEQYF; CDR3nt: TGTGCCAGCAGTTCCCCTTCCTACGAGCAGTACTTC
abundance: .; v_gene: TRBV6-6; j_gene: TRBJ1-5; d_gene: TRBD1; CDR3aa: CASSLQGSGQPQHF; CDR3nt: TGTGCCAGCAGTCTACAGGGGAGCGGTCAGCCCCAGCATTTT
abundance: .; v_gene: TRBV27; j_gene: TRBJ1-1; d_gene: .; CDR3aa: CASSLSPGMNTEAFF; CDR3nt: TGTGCCAGCAGTTTATCCCCAGGAATGAACACTGAAGCTTTCTTT